The 27 T cell receptor beta chains given below trace back to one sample, sequenced in a study of T cell responses to AZD1222 COVID-19 vaccine. Assay used: immunoSEQ multiplex PCR; TCRdb lists only in-frame clones, some missing. The sample carries approximately 200,000 clones, 90% to 95% recorded once. Source: peripheral blood, taken on day 0 of AZD1222 vaccination. The receptors here all came from an adult in good health.

This clone was observed once. V and J are TRBV27 and TRBJ2-3; TRBD2 aligns across 13 bases. V lost 3 bases and J lost 4; bases outside the gene matches: 16. The germline V gene has CDR1 MNHEY and CDR2 SMNVEV (reference sequence). The CDR3 has 20 residues. The CDR3 DNA reads as TGTGCCAGCAGTTTCCTACCCCCCTCCGGACTAGCGGGAGTAGCAGATACGCAGTATTTT. Translation: CASSFLPPSGLAGVADTQYF.

The gene calls are TRBV9 and TRBJ2-2, with D perhaps matching TRBD2 (5 bases). Looked up from germline, CDR1 is SGDLS and CDR2 is YYNGEE. The CDR3 spans 19 residues. Trimming took off 4 bases at V and 6 bases at J, with 28 bases between the two ends. CDR3 sequence (DNA): TGTGCCAGCAGCCTCAGATCAGACTCTAGCCCGACAAAACCCGGGGAGCTGTTTTTT. Amino acids: CASSLRSDSSPTKPGELFF.

This chain uses TRBV19 with TRBJ2-7; TRBD1 aligns across 7 bases. The ends lost 4 bases at V and 0 bases at J; junction bases unmatched: 3. The germline V gene encodes CDR1 LNHDA and CDR2 SQIVND (reference sequence). The CDR3 has 14 residues. In DNA form, the CDR3 reads TGTGCCAGTAGTACCCGGGACAGCTCCTACGAGCAGTACTTC. Translated: CASSTRDSSYEQYF.

The table lists this clone with a count of one. The rearrangement links TRBV19 to TRBJ2-7, with 12 bases that match TRBD2. The CDR3 sequence is 15 residues long. V gave up 5 bases and J gave up 6 bases; unmatched junction bases: 8. Germline V gives CDR1 LNHDA, CDR2 SQIVND (reference sequence). CDR3 DNA: TGTGCCAGTAGTCTTCAGACTAGCGGGAGTGTCGAGCAGTACTTC. Its protein product is CASSLQTSGSVEQYF.

V is TRBV11-2 and J is TRBJ2-4; tentatively, D is TRBD1 (5 bases). Trimming pared 3 bases from V and 8 bases from J, leaving 8 bases between. CDR3 length: 12 amino acids. Germline V gene data show CDR1 as SGHAT and CDR2 as FQNNGV. CDR3 DNA: TGTGCCAGCAGCTTTGGGGCGGACATTCAGTACTTC. The encoded protein is CASSFGADIQYF.

The rearrangement joins TRBV19 to TRBJ1-2, with TRBD1 identical over 7 bases. This CDR3 contains 14 residues. After removal of 7 bases from V and 7 bases from J, the junction contained 12 bases not matched to a gene. Germline V gene sequence: CDR1 LNHDA, CDR2 SQIVND (reference sequence). The CDR3 DNA sequence: TGTGCCAGTAAACCCTCCGGGACAGTCTCTGGCTACACCTTC. Translation gives CASKPSGTVSGYTF.

The rearrangement uses TRBV28 and TRBJ1-2; D is unresolved. V shed 3 bases and J shed 4 bases, with 12 bases lying between them. Germline values: CDR1 MDHEN, CDR2 SYDVKM. This CDR3 has 14 residues. CDR3 in DNA: TGTGCCAGCAGTTTTGCATCCCTAGGCTATGGCTACACCTTC. Translated, it gives CASSFASLGYGYTF.

The chain recombines TRBV6-5 with TRBJ1-5; TRBD1 matches 7 bases. There are 15 residues in the CDR3. Germline CDR1 MNHEY, CDR2 SVGAGI. V gave up 8 bases and J gave up 1 base; unmatched junction bases: 8. In nucleotides, the CDR3 is TGTGCCAGCGGACGGACAGGAAAGAGCAATCAGCCCCAGCATTTT. Protein: CASGRTGKSNQPQHF.

This chain uses TRBV27 with TRBJ1-1; tentatively, D is TRBD1 (6 bases). This CDR3 is 15 amino acids long. The V end was cut by 7 bases, the J end by 3 bases, with 18 bases between. CDR1 MNHEY and CDR2 SMNVEV come from the germline V gene (reference sequence). The CDR3 reads CASTPPQEGDTEAFF. CDR3 bases: TGTGCCAGCACCCCCCCTCAGGAGGGGGACACTGAAGCTTTCTTT.

The J gene is TRBJ2-7, the V gene TRBV7-6, with D tentatively TRBD1 or TRBD2 (5 bases each). V was clipped by 1 base and J by 3 bases, with 13 bases between them. Germline V gene lookup returns CDR1 SGHVS and CDR2 FNYEAQ. The CDR3 has 15 residues. The CDR3 region is CASSLGSGRLYEQYF. In DNA form, the CDR3 reads TGTGCCAGCAGCTTAGGATCGGGGCGCCTCTACGAGCAGTACTTC.

The V gene is TRBV5-6, the J gene TRBJ1-2; maybe TRBD1 (6 bases). The CDR3 consists of 13 residues. Trimming stripped 6 bases from V and 7 bases from J, with 16 bases between. Germline CDR1 is SGHDT and CDR2 is YYEEEE. Written as DNA, the CDR3 is TGTGCCAGCACCCAAATGGGGGCTACTGGCTACACCTTC. It is translated as CASTQMGATGYTF.

The chain is built from TRBV5-1 and TRBJ2-7; TRBD2 matches 8 bases. Germline V lookup: CDR1 SGHRS, CDR2 YFSETQ. The CDR3 runs 15 residues. V was clipped by 0 bases and J by 5 bases; unmatched bases: 7. The CDR3 spells CASSLGSGMSDEQYF. The CDR3 coding sequence is TGCGCCAGCAGCTTGGGTAGCGGGATGTCTGACGAGCAGTACTTC.

This chain uses TRBV6-1 with TRBJ2-2; D is ambiguous. The CDR3 length is 13 residues. The V end lost 2 bases, the J end lost 5 bases, and 6 bases lay between the germline ends. CDR1 is MNHNS, CDR2 SASEGT, per germline. CDR3 in DNA: TGTGCCAGCAGTGAATCGTCTACCGGGGAGCTGTTTTTT. Protein sequence: CASSESSTGELFF.

Only one count was recorded for this clone. V usage is TRBV30 and J usage is TRBJ2-1; D uncertain. Germline V gene sequence: CDR1 GTSNPN, CDR2 SVGIG (reference sequence). V dropped 2 bases and J dropped 4 bases, with 9 bases sitting between them. The length of the CDR3 is 13 residues. CDR3 sequence reads: CAWSRYSYNEQFF. The CDR3 bases are TGTGCCTGGAGTAGATACAGTTACAATGAGCAGTTCTTC. The full variable domain, rest sourced from reference TRBV30 and TRBJ2-1, is SQTIHQWPATLVQPVGSPLSLECTVEGTSNPNLYWYRQAAGRGLQLLFYSVGIGQISSEVPQNLSASRPQDRQFILSSKKLLLSDSGFYLCAWSRYSYNEQFFGPGTRLTVL.

V and J are TRBV6-2 or TRBV6-3 and TRBJ2-5; 9 bases fit TRBD2. Germline CDR1 reads MNHEY; CDR2 reads SVGEGT. Germline trimming cut 2 bases from V and 3 bases from J; bases unmatched to any gene: 7. The CDR3 sequence is 16 residues long. CDR3 in amino acids: CASSYGEVAGEETQYF. The CDR3 nucleotides read TGTGCCAGCAGTTACGGGGAGGTAGCGGGAGAAGAGACCCAGTACTTC.

This clone was counted between two and nine times. The CDR3 nucleotides are TGTGCCAGCAGGGTGGGGGCGTCTATGGGCGAGCAGTACTTC. Encoded protein: CASRVGASMGEQYF. The V gene is TRBV27, the J gene TRBJ2-7; D perhaps matches TRBD1 (6 bases). The V end was cut by 6 bases, the J end by 6 bases, with 18 bases between. This CDR3 is 14 amino acids long. CDR1 and CDR2 (germline): MNHEY, SMNVEV (reference sequence).

The chain couples TRBV28 to TRBJ1-4, with TRBD1 as a possible D gene (5 bases). With 6 bases removed from V and 5 bases from J, the gap between germline ends came to 13 bases. Germline V gives CDR1 MDHEN, CDR2 SYDVKM. The CDR3 totals 14 residues. Here the CDR3 reads CASSEGTRNEKLFF. CDR3 nucleotide sequence: TGTGCCAGCAGCGAAGGGACCAGGAATGAAAAACTGTTTTTT.

This chain connects TRBV7-2 to TRBJ2-1; D not certain. V was shortened by 1 base and J by 8 bases, with 12 bases between the two germline ends. CDR3 length: 14 residues. Germline V gene lookup returns CDR1 SGHTA and CDR2 FQGNSA. The CDR3 loop is CASSLVIRADEQFF. CDR3 DNA: TGTGCCAGCAGCTTAGTAATCCGGGCGGATGAGCAGTTCTTC.

V usage is TRBV5-1 and J usage is TRBJ2-5; 10 nucleotides line up with TRBD2. The germline CDR1 and CDR2 sequences are SGHRS and YFSETQ. The CDR3 runs 13 residues. The V segment lost 5 bases and the J segment 5 bases; nucleotides outside the gene matches: 3. The CDR3 DNA is TGCGCCAGCAGAGCGGGAGGGCAGGAGACCCAGTACTTC. It is translated as CASRAGGQETQYF.

The rearrangement uses TRBV6-5 and TRBJ1-6; 8 bases are a match to TRBD1. This CDR3 has 16 amino acids. Germline trimming cut 0 bases from V and 7 bases from J; bases unmatched to any gene: 5. In germline, CDR1 is MNHEY, CDR2 SVGAGI. The chain's CDR3 is CASSYSGQGRNSPLHF. For the CDR3, the DNA is TGTGCCAGCAGTTACTCTGGACAGGGTCGAAATTCACCCCTCCACTTT.

J is TRBJ2-5 and V is TRBV30, with a weak D call TRBD2 (7 bases). The CDR3 runs to 14 residues. CDR1 is GTSNPN and CDR2 is SVGIG in the germline V gene (reference sequence). Trimming pared 2 bases from V and 10 bases from J, leaving 20 bases between. The CDR3 DNA is TGTGCCTGGAGTAAGGGGGGGCGGGTAATGGACCAGTACTTC. Protein sequence: CAWSKGGRVMDQYF. Full variable domain (remainder filled in from reference TRBV30 and TRBJ2-5): SQTIHQWPATLVQPVGSPLSLECTVEGTSNPNLYWYRQAAGRGLQLLFYSVGIGQISSEVPQNLSASRPQDRQFILSSKKLLLSDSGFYLCAWSKGGRVMDQYFGPGTRLLVL.

The chain is built from TRBV10-2 and TRBJ2-2; TRBD1 matches 10 bases. The CDR3 is 14 amino acids. Trimming cost V 8 bases and J 7 bases; bases outside gene matches: 7. CDR1 and CDR2 from the germline V gene are WSHSY and SAAADI. The CDR3 DNA reads as TGCGCCAGCTACGGACAGGGGGGTATCGGGGAGCTGTTTTTT. As protein: CASYGQGGIGELFF.

In its sample, this clone was seen once. The CDR3 nucleotides read TGTGCCAGCAGTTTCCTGGACAGAGATACCTACGAGCAGTACTTC. Translated, it gives CASSFLDRDTYEQYF. V gene TRBV28 combines with J gene TRBJ2-7; TRBD1 might be the D (6 bases). This CDR3 contains 15 residues. V lost 3 bases to trimming and J lost 2 bases, with 14 bases between them. CDR1 and CDR2 from the germline V gene are MDHEN and SYDVKM.

This chain joins TRBV29-1 and TRBJ2-7; 7 bases match TRBD1. The J segment lost 4 bases and the V segment lost 5 bases, leaving 5 bases of the junction unmatched. Germline V lookup: CDR1 SQVTM, CDR2 ANQGSEA. CDR3 length: 12 residues. The CDR3, as DNA: TGCAGCGTTCGCGGACAGGAATACGAGCAGTACTTC. This encodes CSVRGQEYEQYF.

V is TRBV2 and J is TRBJ1-6, with 8 nucleotides matching TRBD1. With V trimmed by 5 bases and J by 0 bases, 9 bases remained unmatched. The length of the CDR3 is 18 residues. Germline lookup yields CDR1 SNHLY and CDR2 FYNNEI. This chain's CDR3 is CASSKWGQESSYNSPLHF. CDR3 sequence (DNA): TGTGCCAGCAGTAAATGGGGACAGGAGAGCTCCTATAATTCACCCCTCCACTTT. Full variable domain (missing parts from reference TRBV2 and TRBJ1-6): EPEVTQTPSHQVTQMGQEVILRCVPISNHLYFYWYRQILGQKVEFLVSFYNNEISEKSEIFDDQFSVERPDGSNFTLKIRSTKLEDSAMYFCASSKWGQESSYNSPLHFGNGTRLTVT.

The CDR3 coding sequence is TGTGCCAGCACCCCAGGGGGGACCGGGGAGCTGTTTTTT. It specifies CASTPGGTGELFF. V gene TRBV12-3 or TRBV12-4 combines with J gene TRBJ2-2; TRBD1 might be the D (7 bases). CDR3 size: 13 residues. Trimming took 7 bases from V and 5 from J, leaving 11 bases between them.

This clone appeared once. The genes are TRBV27 and TRBJ1-5, with D possibly TRBD1 on 5 matching bases. CDR3 size: 16 residues. The ends were cut back, 3 bases at V and 1 base at J, with 13 bases in the middle. Germline CDR1 reads MNHEY; CDR2 reads SMNVEV (reference sequence). The DNA for the CDR3 is TGTGCCAGCAGTTTTCAGGGAGCCAGGAGCAATCAGCCCCAGCATTTT. This encodes CASSFQGARSNQPQHF.